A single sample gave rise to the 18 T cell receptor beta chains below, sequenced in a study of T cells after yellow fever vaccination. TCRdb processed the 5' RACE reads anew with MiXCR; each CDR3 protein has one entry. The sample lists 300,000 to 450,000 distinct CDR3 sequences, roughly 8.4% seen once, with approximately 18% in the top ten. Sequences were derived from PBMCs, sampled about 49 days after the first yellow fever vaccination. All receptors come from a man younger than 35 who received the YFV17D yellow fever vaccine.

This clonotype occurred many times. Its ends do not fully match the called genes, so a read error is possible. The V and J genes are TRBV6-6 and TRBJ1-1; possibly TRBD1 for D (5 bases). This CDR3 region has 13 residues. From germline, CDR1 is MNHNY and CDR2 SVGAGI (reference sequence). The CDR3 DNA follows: TGTGACAGCAGCGGACACCCGAACACTGAAGCTTTCTTT. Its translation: CDSSGHPNTEAFF.

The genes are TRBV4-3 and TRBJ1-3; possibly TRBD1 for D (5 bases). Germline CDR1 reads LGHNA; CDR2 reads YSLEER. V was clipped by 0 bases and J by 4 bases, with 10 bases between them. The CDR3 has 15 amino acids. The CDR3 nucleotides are TGCGCCAGCAGCCAAGATCTCTGGGGCGGAAACACCATATATTTT. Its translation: CASSQDLWGGNTIYF.

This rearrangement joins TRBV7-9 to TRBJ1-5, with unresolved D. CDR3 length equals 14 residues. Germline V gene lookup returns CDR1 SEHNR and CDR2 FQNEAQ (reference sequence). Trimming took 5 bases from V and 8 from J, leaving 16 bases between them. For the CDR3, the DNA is TGTGCCAGCAGCCCTGACGGGAATTTTAAGCCCCAGCATTTT. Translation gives CASSPDGNFKPQHF.

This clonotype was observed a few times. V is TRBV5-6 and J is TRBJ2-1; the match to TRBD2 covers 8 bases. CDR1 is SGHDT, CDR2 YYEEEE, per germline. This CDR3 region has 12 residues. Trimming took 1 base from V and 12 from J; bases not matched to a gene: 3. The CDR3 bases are TGTGCCAGCAGCTTGTCCCTAGCGGGGCAGTTCTTC. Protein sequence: CASSLSLAGQFF.

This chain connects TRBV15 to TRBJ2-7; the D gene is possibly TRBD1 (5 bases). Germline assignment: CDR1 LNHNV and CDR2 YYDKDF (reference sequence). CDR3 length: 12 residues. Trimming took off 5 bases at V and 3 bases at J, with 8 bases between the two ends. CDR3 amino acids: CATSEQGYEQYV. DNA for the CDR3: TGTGCCACCAGCGAGCAGGGCTACGAGCAGTACGTC.

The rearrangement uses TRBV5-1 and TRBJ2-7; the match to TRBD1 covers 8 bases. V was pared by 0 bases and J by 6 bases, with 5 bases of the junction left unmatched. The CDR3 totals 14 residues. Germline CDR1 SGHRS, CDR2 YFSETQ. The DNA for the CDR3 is TGCGCCAGCAGCTTGGACCAGGGGGCCCGCGAGCAGTACTTC. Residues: CASSLDQGAREQYF. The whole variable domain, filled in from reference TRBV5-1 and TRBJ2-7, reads KAGVTQTPRYLIKTRGQQVTLSCSPISGHRSVSWYQQTPGQGLQFLFEYFSETQRNKGNFPGRFSGRQFSNSRSEMNVSTLELGDSALYLCASSLDQGAREQYFGPGTRLTVT.

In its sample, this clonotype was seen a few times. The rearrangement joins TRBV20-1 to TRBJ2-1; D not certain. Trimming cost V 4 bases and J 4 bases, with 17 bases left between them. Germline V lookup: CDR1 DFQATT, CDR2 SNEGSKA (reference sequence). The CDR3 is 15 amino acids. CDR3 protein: CSATLDTPPYNEQFF. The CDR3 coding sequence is TGCAGTGCTACATTAGACACGCCACCTTACAATGAGCAGTTCTTC.

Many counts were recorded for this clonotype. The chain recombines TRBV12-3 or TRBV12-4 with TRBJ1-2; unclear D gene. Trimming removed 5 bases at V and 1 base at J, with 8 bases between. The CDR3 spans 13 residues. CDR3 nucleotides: TGTGCCAGCAGTCCCGACGGTAACTATGGCTACACCTTC. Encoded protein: CASSPDGNYGYTF.

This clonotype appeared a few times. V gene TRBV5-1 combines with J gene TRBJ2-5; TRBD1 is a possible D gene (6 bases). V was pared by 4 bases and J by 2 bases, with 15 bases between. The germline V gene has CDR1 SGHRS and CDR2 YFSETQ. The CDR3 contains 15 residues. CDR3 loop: CASSPQWTAQETQYF. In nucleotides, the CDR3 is TGCGCCAGCAGCCCCCAATGGACAGCACAAGAGACCCAGTACTTC. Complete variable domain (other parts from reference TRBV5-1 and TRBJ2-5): KAGVTQTPRYLIKTRGQQVTLSCSPISGHRSVSWYQQTPGQGLQFLFEYFSETQRNKGNFPGRFSGRQFSNSRSEMNVSTLELGDSALYLCASSPQWTAQETQYFGPGTRLLVL.

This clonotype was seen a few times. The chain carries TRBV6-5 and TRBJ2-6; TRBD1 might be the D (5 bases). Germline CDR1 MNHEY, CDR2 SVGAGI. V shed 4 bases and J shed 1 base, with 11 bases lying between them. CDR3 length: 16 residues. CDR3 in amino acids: CASSSSHRSGANVLTF. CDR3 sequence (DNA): TGTGCCAGCAGTTCCTCCCACAGGTCTGGGGCCAACGTCCTGACTTTC.

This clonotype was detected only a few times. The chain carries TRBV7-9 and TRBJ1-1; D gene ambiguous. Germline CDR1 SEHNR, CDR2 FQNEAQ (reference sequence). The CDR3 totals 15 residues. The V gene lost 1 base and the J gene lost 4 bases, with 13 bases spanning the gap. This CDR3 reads CASSLVVGVGTEAFF. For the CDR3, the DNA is TGTGCCAGCAGCTTAGTTGTGGGAGTAGGCACTGAAGCTTTCTTT.

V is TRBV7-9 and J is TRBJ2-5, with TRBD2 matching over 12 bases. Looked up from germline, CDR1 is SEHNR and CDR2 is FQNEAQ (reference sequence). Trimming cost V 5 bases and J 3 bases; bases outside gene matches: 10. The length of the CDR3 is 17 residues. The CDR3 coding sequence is TGTGCCAGCAGCGCCCCTAGCGGGGGGGCCTTAGAAGAGACCCAGTACTTC. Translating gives CASSAPSGGALEETQYF.

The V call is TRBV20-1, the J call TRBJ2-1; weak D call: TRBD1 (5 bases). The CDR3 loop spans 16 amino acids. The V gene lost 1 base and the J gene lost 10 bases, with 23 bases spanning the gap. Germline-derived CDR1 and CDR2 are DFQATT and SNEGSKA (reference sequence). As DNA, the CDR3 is TGCAGTGCTAGAGGGCAGGGTCTAGTAAATTGGGCAGAGCAGTTCTTC. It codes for CSARGQGLVNWAEQFF.

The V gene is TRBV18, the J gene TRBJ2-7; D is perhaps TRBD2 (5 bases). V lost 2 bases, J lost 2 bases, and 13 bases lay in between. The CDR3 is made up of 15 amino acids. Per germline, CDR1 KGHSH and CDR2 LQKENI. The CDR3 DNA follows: TGTGCCAGCTCACCAGTTGCCCGGGGAGCCTACGAGCAGTACTTC. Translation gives CASSPVARGAYEQYF.

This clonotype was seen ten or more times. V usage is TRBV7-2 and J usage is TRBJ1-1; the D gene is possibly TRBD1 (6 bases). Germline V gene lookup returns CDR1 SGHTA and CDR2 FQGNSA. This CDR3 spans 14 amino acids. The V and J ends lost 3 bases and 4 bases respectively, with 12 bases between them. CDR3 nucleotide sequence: TGTGCCAGCAGCTTTAGGGGAGGGGGCACTGAAGCTTTCTTT. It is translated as CASSFRGGGTEAFF.

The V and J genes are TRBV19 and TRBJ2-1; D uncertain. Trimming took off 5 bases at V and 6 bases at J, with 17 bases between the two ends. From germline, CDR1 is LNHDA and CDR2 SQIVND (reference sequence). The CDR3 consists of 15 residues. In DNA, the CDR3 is TGTGCCAGTAGTCACCCCACCGCCCCTTCCAATGAGCAGTTCTTC. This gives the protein CASSHPTAPSNEQFF.

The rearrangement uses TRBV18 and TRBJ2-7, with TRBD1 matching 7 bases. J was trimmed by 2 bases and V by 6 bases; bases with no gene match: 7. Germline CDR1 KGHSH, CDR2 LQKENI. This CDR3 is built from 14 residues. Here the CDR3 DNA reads TGTGCCAGCTCGTTCCGGGACAGTACCTACGAGCAGTACGTC. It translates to CASSFRDSTYEQYV.

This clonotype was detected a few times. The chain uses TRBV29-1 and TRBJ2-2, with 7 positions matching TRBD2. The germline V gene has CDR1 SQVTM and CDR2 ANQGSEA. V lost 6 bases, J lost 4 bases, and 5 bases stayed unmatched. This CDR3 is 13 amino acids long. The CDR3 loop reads CSVATSVTGELFF. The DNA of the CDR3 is TGCAGCGTCGCTACTAGCGTCACCGGGGAGCTGTTTTTT.